Following are 5 T cell receptor beta chains from one sample sequenced in a study of blood T cell repertoires in COVID-19. The protocol was immunoSEQ multiplex PCR, while the TCRdb copy is restricted to in-frame clones and leaves out a portion. Seen here are 95,000 to 100,000 clones, approximately 90% observed once, and the top ten hold around 3.9%. The sample was peripheral blood. Every receptor here comes from a human donor with COVID-19, enrolled during active disease. The donor label of this sample is uncertain.

The J gene is TRBJ1-2, the V gene TRBV20-1, with D possibly being TRBD1 (5 bases). The CDR3 runs 12 residues. Germline values: CDR1 DFQATT, CDR2 SNEGSKA (reference sequence). V was cut by 3 bases and J by 8 bases, with 13 bases left in between. CDR3 in amino acids: CSASPSGEGYTF. Here the CDR3 DNA reads TGCAGTGCTAGTCCTTCGGGGGAGGGCTACACCTTC.

The chain is built from TRBV5-4 and TRBJ2-1, with a weak D call TRBD2 (7 bases). Trimming removed 4 bases at V and 7 bases at J, with 15 bases between. The germline CDR1 and CDR2 sequences are SGHNT and YYREEE (reference sequence). This CDR3 has 14 amino acids. The CDR3 here is CASSPGGGPNEQFF. The CDR3 bases are TGTGCCAGCAGCCCTGGGGGGGGGCCAAATGAGCAGTTCTTC.

The chain recombines TRBV29-1 with TRBJ1-2, with D uncertain. The V end was cut by 3 bases, the J end by 4 bases, with 9 bases between. CDR3 length: 12 residues. The germline gives CDR1 SQVTM, CDR2 ANQGSEA. The CDR3 is CSVDRKPYGYTF. CDR3 nucleotide sequence: TGCAGCGTTGACAGGAAACCCTATGGCTACACCTTC.

The CDR3 here is CASSPDRASPGNTIYF. In nucleotides, the CDR3 is TGCGCCAGCAGCCCAGACAGGGCAAGCCCTGGAAACACCATATATTTT. This rearrangement joins TRBV5-1 to TRBJ1-3; 7 positions match TRBD1. With V trimmed by 4 bases and J by 2 bases, 9 bases remained unmatched. The CDR3 is 16 residues long. Per germline, CDR1 SGHRS and CDR2 YFSETQ. Variable domain in full (rest from reference TRBV5-1 and TRBJ1-3): KAGVTQTPRYLIKTRGQQVTLSCSPISGHRSVSWYQQTPGQGLQFLFEYFSETQRNKGNFPGRFSGRQFSNSRSEMNVSTLELGDSALYLCASSPDRASPGNTIYFGEGSWLTVV.

This clone was seen only once. This chain links TRBV3-1 (or the pseudogene TRBV3-2) with TRBJ1-4; no clear D gene. V lost 1 base, J lost 4 bases, and 4 bases lay in between. Germline V gene data show CDR1 as LGHDT and CDR2 as YNNKEL (reference sequence). The CDR3 has 13 amino acids. This CDR3 reads CASSQGGNEKLFF. CDR3 nucleotides: TGTGCCAGCAGCCAAGGCGGTAATGAAAAACTGTTTTTT.